This T cell receptor beta chain derives from a study of brain T cells in children with intractable seizures. Assay: immunoSEQ multiplex PCR; the TCRdb copy retains only in-frame clones and omits some. Among about 340,000 clones listed, over 85% were seen once. The CDR3 totals 14 residues. Germline values: CDR1 SGHNT, CDR2 YENEEA. Trimming cost V 5 bases and J 5 bases; bases outside gene matches: 3. Time point in this sample: blood from clinic visit 5 months post-surgery; TSC patient then seizure free. The chain is built from TRBV11-3 and TRBJ2-5, with TRBD1 identical over 12 bases. This receptor was obtained from a boy under two years old with tuberous sclerosis and intractable seizures. The material was peripheral blood, obtained 4 to 6 months after surgery. The CDR3 DNA follows: TGTGCCAGCAGCGCGGGACAGGGGGCCGAGACCCAGTACTTC. It specifies CASSAGQGAETQYF.